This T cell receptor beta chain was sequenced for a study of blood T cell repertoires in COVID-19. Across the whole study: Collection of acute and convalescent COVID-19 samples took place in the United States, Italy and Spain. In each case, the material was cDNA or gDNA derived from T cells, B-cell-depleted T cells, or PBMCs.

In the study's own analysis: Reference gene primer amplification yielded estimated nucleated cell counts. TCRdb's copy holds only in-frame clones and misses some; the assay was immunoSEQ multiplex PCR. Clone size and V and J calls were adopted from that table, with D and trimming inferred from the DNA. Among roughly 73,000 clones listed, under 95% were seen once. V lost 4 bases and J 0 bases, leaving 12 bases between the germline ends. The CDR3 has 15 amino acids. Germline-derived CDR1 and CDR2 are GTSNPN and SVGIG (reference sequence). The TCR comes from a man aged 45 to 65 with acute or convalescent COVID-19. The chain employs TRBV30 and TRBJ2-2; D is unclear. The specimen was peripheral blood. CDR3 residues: CAWTRSVSNTGELFF. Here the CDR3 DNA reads TGTGCCTGGACGCGGAGTGTTTCGAACACCGGGGAGCTGTTTTTT.